This TCR beta chain appears in the sequencing data of a study of type 1 regulatory T cells. At the level of the study: This in vitro CD4 product, T-allo10, is enriched for Tr1 cells and alloantigen-specific. Whole-study findings and limits: Tr1 cells had a more restricted TCR repertoire than non-Tr1 cells.

This clonotype came up a few times. Its antigen remains unknown. MiXCR, applied by TCRdb to the reads, yields one record per CDR3 protein. Of about 5,000 distinct CDR3 sequences in the sample, 26% were seen once. The source material was cultured type 1 regulatory T (Tr1) cells, either the whole culture or a sorted fraction (not recorded which). The receptor comes from a human donor in good health.

CDR3 DNA sequence: TGTGCCATCAGCCTTACAGGGACAGATACGCAGTATTTT. This sequence encodes CAISLTGTDTQYF. This chain connects TRBV10-3 to TRBJ2-3, with D possibly TRBD1 on 6 matching bases. Germline lookup yields CDR1 ENHRY and CDR2 SYGVKD. Deletions cut 6 bases from V and 3 bases from J, with 10 bases between. This CDR3 spans 13 amino acids.